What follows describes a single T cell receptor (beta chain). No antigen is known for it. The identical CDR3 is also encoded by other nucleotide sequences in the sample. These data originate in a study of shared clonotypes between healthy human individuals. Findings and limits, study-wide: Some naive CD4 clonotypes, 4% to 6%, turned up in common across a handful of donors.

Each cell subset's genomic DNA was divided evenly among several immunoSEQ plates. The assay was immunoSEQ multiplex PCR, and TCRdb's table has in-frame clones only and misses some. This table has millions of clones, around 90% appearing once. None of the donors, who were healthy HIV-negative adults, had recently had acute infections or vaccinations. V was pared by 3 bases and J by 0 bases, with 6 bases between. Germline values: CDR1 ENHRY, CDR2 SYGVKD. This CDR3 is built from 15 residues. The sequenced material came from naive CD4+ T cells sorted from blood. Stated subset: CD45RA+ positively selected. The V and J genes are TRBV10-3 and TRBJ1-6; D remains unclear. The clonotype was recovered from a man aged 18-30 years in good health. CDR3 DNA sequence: TGTGCCATCAGTGAACGGAGCTCCTATAATTCACCCCTCCACTTT. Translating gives CAISERSSYNSPLHF.